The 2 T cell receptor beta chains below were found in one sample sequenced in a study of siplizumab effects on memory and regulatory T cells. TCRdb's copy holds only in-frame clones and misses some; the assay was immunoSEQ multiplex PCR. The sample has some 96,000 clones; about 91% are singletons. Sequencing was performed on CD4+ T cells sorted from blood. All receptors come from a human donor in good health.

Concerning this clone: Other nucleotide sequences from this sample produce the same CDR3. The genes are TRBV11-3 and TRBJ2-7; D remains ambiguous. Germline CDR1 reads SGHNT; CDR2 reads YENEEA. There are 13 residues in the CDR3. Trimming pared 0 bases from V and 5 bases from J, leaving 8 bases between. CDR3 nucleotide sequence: TGTGCCAGCAGCTTAGATCCCGGAGACGAGCAGTACTTC. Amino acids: CASSLDPGDEQYF.

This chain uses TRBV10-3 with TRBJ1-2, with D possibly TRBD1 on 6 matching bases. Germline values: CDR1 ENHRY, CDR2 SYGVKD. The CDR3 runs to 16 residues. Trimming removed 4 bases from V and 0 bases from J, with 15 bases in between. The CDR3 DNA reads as TGTGCCATCAGTGCTATCGGACAGCCCGCTAACTATGGCTACACCTTC. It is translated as CAISAIGQPANYGYTF.